These 19 T cell receptor beta chains were sequenced from one sample in a study of early T cells in non-severe SARS-CoV-2 infection. Using its own MiXCR run on the 5' RACE reads, TCRdb lists one record per CDR3 protein. The data hold 20,000 to 25,000 distinct CDR3 sequences, with roughly 4.8% observed a single time. Sequences were obtained from whole blood. The source is an adult who was a healthcare worker with PCR-confirmed SARS-CoV-2 infection or an uninfected control (not recorded which).

This chain uses TRBV27 with TRBJ1-5, with D hard to call. The CDR3 is 15 amino acids. Per the germline V gene, CDR1 is MNHEY and CDR2 is SMNVEV (reference sequence). Between the trimmed V and J ends, which lost 3 bases and 0 bases, there was a span of 9 bases. CDR3 sequence (DNA): TGTGCCAGCAGTTTTCATGCCGATAGCAATCAGCCCCAGCATTTT. As protein: CASSFHADSNQPQHF.

The sample holds many counts of this clonotype. The chain links TRBV11-2 to TRBJ2-3, with D maybe TRBD2 (5 bases). Per the germline V gene, CDR1 is SGHAT and CDR2 is FQNNGV. CDR3 length: 16 residues. Trimming cost V 2 bases and J 0 bases, with 12 bases left between them. CDR3 sequence (DNA): TGTGCCAGCAGCTTACGATTTCGGACTAGCACAGATACGCAGTATTTT. This translates into CASSLRFRTSTDTQYF.

This clonotype was detected only a few times. The V call is TRBV27, the J call TRBJ1-6, with 7 bases aligning to TRBD1. The trim removed 3 bases at V and 8 bases at J, leaving 4 bases unmatched. CDR1 and CDR2 from the germline V gene are MNHEY and SMNVEV (reference sequence). CDR3 size: 14 residues. The CDR3 sequence: CASSFRRGHSPLHF. CDR3 nucleotide sequence: TGTGCCAGCAGTTTCCGGAGGGGGCATTCACCCCTCCACTTT.

This clonotype has a count of ten or more. V gene TRBV24-1 combines with J gene TRBJ2-3; possibly TRBD2 for D (5 bases). The germline gives CDR1 KGHDR, CDR2 SFDVKD. Trimming took 5 bases from V and 4 from J, leaving 9 bases between them. The CDR3 runs 13 residues. CDR3 nucleotide sequence: TGTGCCACCAGTGGGTACGGGGCAGATACGCAGTATTTT. It translates to CATSGYGADTQYF.

In this sample, this clonotype turned up many times. The chain has TRBV9 and TRBJ2-1; the match to TRBD2 covers 11 bases. The CDR3 consists of 16 residues. V lost 3 bases, J lost 7 bases, and 9 bases stayed unmatched. Germline assignment: CDR1 SGDLS and CDR2 YYNGEE. The CDR3 sequence is CASSAGPGLAANEQFF. The CDR3 DNA follows: TGTGCCAGCAGCGCTGGGCCGGGACTAGCGGCAAATGAGCAGTTCTTC.

This clonotype is medium-sized by share. V and J are TRBV6-6 and TRBJ1-1; no clear D gene. This CDR3 spans 14 amino acids. Trimming shortened V by 7 bases and J by 6 bases, and 18 bases separated the two germline ends. Germline-derived CDR1 and CDR2 are MNHNY and SVGAGI (reference sequence). In DNA form, the CDR3 reads TGTGCCAGCACCCAGTTGGGTGGCTCTCCTGAAGCTTTCTTT. Translating it yields CASTQLGGSPEAFF.

This sequence joins TRBV6-1 and TRBJ2-1; 7 nucleotides align to TRBD1. V trimming: 6 bases; J trimming: 7 bases; junction bases outside the gene matches: 9. Germline CDR1 MNHNS, CDR2 SASEGT. CDR3 length: 14 residues. The CDR3 DNA follows: TGTGCCAGCAGACAGGGGAAAACTATGAATGAGCAGTTCTTC. Translating gives CASRQGKTMNEQFF.

This clonotype was counted between two and nine times. The rearrangement uses TRBV4-1 and TRBJ1-4; unclear D gene. Trimming left V 2 bases short and J 3 bases short, with 10 bases between. Looked up from germline, CDR1 is MGHRA and CDR2 is YSYEKL. The CDR3 is 15 residues long. The CDR3 loop is CASSQLRGPNEKLFF. CDR3 bases: TGCGCCAGCAGCCAATTGCGGGGTCCTAATGAAAAACTGTTTTTT.

The V gene is TRBV9, the J gene TRBJ1-1, with D perhaps matching TRBD1 (5 bases). This CDR3 is 14 amino acids long. V lost 3 bases, J lost 4 bases, and 13 bases lay in between. CDR1 is SGDLS and CDR2 is YYNGEE in the germline V gene. The CDR3 DNA reads TGTGCCAGCAGCGCAGAGATTGGGGGCACTGAAGCTTTCTTT. It codes for CASSAEIGGTEAFF. The entire variable domain, with the rest obtained from reference TRBV9 and TRBJ1-1, is as follows: DSGVTQTPKHLITATGQRVTLRCSPRSGDLSVYWYQQSLDQGLQFLIQYYNGEERAKGNILERFSAQQFPDLHSELNLSSLELGDSALYFCASSAEIGGTEAFFGQGTRLTVV.

This clonotype was seen many times. J is TRBJ1-5 and V is TRBV4-1; D is uncertain. Germline V gene lookup returns CDR1 MGHRA and CDR2 YSYEKL. Trimming shortened V by 3 bases and J by 9 bases, and 15 bases separated the two germline ends. There are 14 residues in the CDR3. The CDR3 DNA reads as TGCGCCAGCAGCCAGGTGGATAACGCGCCGCCCCAGCATTTT. This translates into CASSQVDNAPPQHF.

The V gene is TRBV4-1, the J gene TRBJ2-1; D gene unclear. The germline CDR1 and CDR2 sequences are MGHRA and YSYEKL. Trimming took 10 bases from V and 3 from J, leaving 13 bases between them. The CDR3 is 13 amino acids. The CDR3 loop is CATAPELYNEQFF. Written as DNA, the CDR3 is TGCGCCACCGCTCCGGAACTCTACAATGAGCAGTTCTTC.

This clonotype came up many times. CDR3 in amino acids: CASSTRGRSNQPQHF. CDR3 nucleotide sequence: TGTGCCAGTAGTACTCGGGGACGAAGCAATCAGCCCCAGCATTTT. The gene calls are TRBV19 and TRBJ1-5, with a tentative D call TRBD1 (5 bases). Germline V gene sequence: CDR1 LNHDA, CDR2 SQIVND (reference sequence). This CDR3 is built from 15 residues. Trimming took 4 bases from V and 1 from J, leaving 11 bases between them.

This clonotype was seen at least ten times. This chain uses TRBV4-1 with TRBJ1-5, with D possibly matching TRBD1 (5 bases). V was clipped by 0 bases and J by 6 bases, with 12 bases between them. The germline CDR1 and CDR2 sequences are MGHRA and YSYEKL. The CDR3 covers 15 residues. The CDR3 coding sequence is TGCGCCAGCAGCCAAGAATTCGGCAGGGCTCAGCCCCAGCATTTT. This codes for CASSQEFGRAQPQHF.

This clonotype is categorized as medium-sized (0.01 to 0.1%). The chain joins TRBV20-1 to TRBJ2-1, with 14 positions matching TRBD2. After removal of 5 bases from V and 4 bases from J, the junction contained 10 bases not matched to a gene. The CDR3 runs 17 residues. Germline V CDR1 and CDR2: DFQATT, SNEGSKA (reference sequence). The CDR3 region has the DNA TGCAGTGCTCGACTAGCGGGAGGGTTAAGTCGTTACAATGAGCAGTTCTTC. Translated: CSARLAGGLSRYNEQFF.

This clonotype has only a few counts. V usage is TRBV29-1 and J usage is TRBJ2-1; no reliable D call. The CDR3 runs 13 residues. Germline V gene lookup returns CDR1 SQVTM and CDR2 ANQGSEA. Trimming pared 2 bases from V and 6 bases from J, leaving 11 bases between. DNA for the CDR3: TGCAGCGTTGAACGGTCCTGGGGCAATGAGCAGTTCTTC. This gives the protein CSVERSWGNEQFF.

A few counts support this clonotype. This rearrangement joins TRBV4-1 to TRBJ1-1; the D gene is possibly TRBD1 (5 bases). The CDR3 spans 13 residues. The germline V gene has CDR1 MGHRA and CDR2 YSYEKL. V lost 3 bases and J 6 bases, leaving 11 bases between the germline ends. The CDR3: CASSQRQSPEAFF. In DNA form, the CDR3 reads TGCGCCAGCAGCCAGAGACAGAGTCCTGAAGCTTTCTTT.

There are many counts of this clonotype. The chain uses TRBV6-1 and TRBJ1-5, with 9 bases identical to TRBD1. Germline CDR1 is MNHNS and CDR2 is SASEGT. V dropped 5 bases and J dropped 7; count of bases not matched to a gene: 15. This CDR3 region has 17 residues. The CDR3 sequence: CASSWDRAFPPRQPQHF. In DNA, the CDR3 is TGTGCCAGCAGTTGGGACAGGGCCTTCCCCCCCCGGCAGCCCCAGCATTTT.

This clonotype was seen repeatedly, ten times or more. This chain connects TRBV6-5 to TRBJ2-2; 7 bases align to TRBD1. Germline V gene data show CDR1 as MNHEY and CDR2 as SVGAGI. Germline trimming cut 7 bases from V and 0 bases from J; bases unmatched to any gene: 8. The CDR3 is 16 residues long. The DNA of the CDR3 is TGTGCCAGCAAGATTACAGGGGCATCGAACACCGGGGAGCTGTTTTTT. Residues: CASKITGASNTGELFF.

This clonotype occurred many times. The chain is built from TRBV28 and TRBJ1-1; 7 bases align to TRBD1. CDR1 and CDR2 (germline): MDHEN, SYDVKM. The CDR3 is made up of 14 amino acids. The V segment lost 6 bases and the J segment 1 base; nucleotides outside the gene matches: 5. The CDR3 protein is CASRRQGPNTEAFF. CDR3 bases: TGTGCCAGCAGACGACAGGGCCCGAACACTGAAGCTTTCTTT.